This T cell receptor beta chain was retrieved from a study of a mutant IDH1 vaccine in newly diagnosed glioma. Study-level information: Onset of vaccination occurred 4-6 weeks following radiotherapy alone, or with temozolomide cycles.

Study-wide results and caveats: Among all patients, vaccine-induced immune responses occurred in roughly 93%.

In the case of this clone: Its antigen is undetermined.

TCRdb keeps only in-frame clones here, not all; method: immunoSEQ multiplex PCR. The sample records around 30,000 clones, about 92% being singletons. The CDR3 length is 12 residues. In germline, CDR1 is MNHNY, CDR2 SVGAGI (reference sequence). V lost 0 bases and J 10 bases, leaving 7 bases between the germline ends. As for time point: week 47, end of study. Each vaccine dose was 300 ug of mutant IDH1 20-mer peptide, with topical imiquimod. Here the sequenced sample was PBMCs, taken from a glioma patient whose treatment included an IDH1 peptide vaccine. The receptor was isolated from a man between 40 and 49 years old with glioma. The V and J genes are TRBV6-6 and TRBJ2-1; the D gene is possibly TRBD2 (6 bases). The CDR3 DNA is TGTGCCAGCAGTTACTCCCTAGCGGAGCAGTTCTTC. Translation gives CASSYSLAEQFF.